One T cell receptor beta chain is described in this entry. The antigen this receptor binds is unknown. No qualities accompany the bases; no much larger clone lies one base away. The data are from a study of shared clonotypes between healthy human individuals (dated by TCRdb to between 2020 and 2021). About the study as a whole: A couple of women and a few men aged 18 to 49 years were included in the cohort. For each donor, three plates each were used for CD4 naive and CD4 memory, two plates were used for CD8 naive, and one plate was used for CD8 memory. Blood TCR repertoires of roughly 5 healthy adults were deeply sequenced to estimate repertoire size and the extent of clonotype sharing between individuals. Different laboratories and diverse techniques were used to prepare libraries and sequence TCR repertoires, to increase sequencing depth and limit assay-specific biases. Per donor, leukapheresis produced somewhere between about 0.85 and 10 billion PBMCs. Overall results and qualifications from the work: Based on pairwise subsampling, the degree of clonotype sharing among donors was expected to be affected by sequencing depth. Even with the large sequencing depth, rarefaction of the sorted-subset datasets indicated that sequencing was incomplete. Across a few donors, around 5% of naive CD4, approximately 3.5% of naive CD8, 2% to 2.5% of memory CD4, and over 0.35% of memory CD8 clonotypes were shared. Larger estimated clonotype richness was generally found for naive subsets than for memory subsets. Higher generation probabilities were observed for clonotypes shared by all four sorted-subset donors than for non-shared clonotypes. Sampling was restricted to blood, and TCR repertoires in tissue are likely to differ from TCR repertoires in blood. The small number of donors limited the genetic and exposure-history diversity represented.

The CDR3 runs 15 amino acids, cysteine and phenylalanine included. This entry keeps only the CDR3 DNA: 45 bases, framed from base 1. The junction shows trimming of 6 bases on V and 0 bases on J, plus 13 bases between the germline ends. Reading the germline V gene gives CDR1 SGHDN and CDR2 FVKESK. Donors were healthy HIV-negative adults with no recently reported acute infections or vaccinations. Every donor was a Caucasian adult residing in Nashville, Tennessee, USA. CD4+ T cells were enriched through magnetic negative selection, after which naive cells were positively selected on CD45RA and the remaining negative fraction served as the memory subset. Blood was obtained by leukapheresis, after which PBMCs were separated by Ficoll-Histopaque density gradient centrifugation and cryopreserved in liquid nitrogen vapor phase. Analytical flow cytometry was used to check the purity and quantity of each magnetically sorted T cell population. Genomic DNA was isolated from each sorted fraction and quantified by UV absorbance on a Nanodrop 2000c.

Using the deep immunoSEQ assay, TCR CDR3 regions were amplified from genomic DNA by multiplex PCR. Extracted genomic DNA from each cell subset was spread evenly across all wells of several immunoSEQ 96-well plates, with each plate serving as a replicate. For sorted subsets, about 200 ng genomic DNA, equal to some 30,000 T cell genomes, was loaded into each replicate PCR. Purified libraries were measured with a Qubit 3.0 fluorometer, size-checked on a Bioanalyzer 2100, and measured again with the KAPA Library Quantification kit. Every immunoSEQ 96-well plate was sequenced on a dedicated single-read 150-cycle Illumina NextSeq 550 flow cell. In the paper's pipeline: Because the immunoSEQ output held only junctional sequences and lacked quality scores, the filtering could not match the filtering applied to full-length reads. Sequences were annotated with PyIR, a Python wrapper for IgBLAST v1.9, and V/J genes and CDR3 were assigned using IMGT germline references. Reads with weak V/J assignments (E-value above 1e-6), missing CDR3, stop codons, out-of-frame junctions, or ambiguous translated residues were removed. V3J clonotypes were defined as sequences sharing the same inferred V gene, J gene, and CDR3 amino acid sequence. The percentage overlap between two repertoires was calculated by dividing the number of shared unique clonotypes by the size of the smaller repertoire. RTK rarefaction, the Chao1 estimator, and Recon v2.1 estimates of unobserved clonotypes were used to assess repertoire richness. Generation probabilities were computed with OLGA for all TCRbeta clonotypes obtained by the gDNA method from several donors. TCRdb limited this immuneACCESS table to in-frame rearrangements with V and J called. A share of clones is missing; checked studies link under half to unresolved V genes, and the rest is unexplained. The DNA gave D and trimming, while V, J and clone size come from that table. The sample includes some 980,000 clones, with 76% observed a single time. Nearly 1.5% of the sample belongs to the ten largest clones.

The chain was built from TRBV14 and TRBJ2-3; no D gene call is confident. The TCR was taken from a man aged 18 to 30 in good health. What was sequenced was memory CD4+ T cells sorted from blood. The cell subset or site label, as the study defines it: CD45RA-negative fraction. The CDR3 in this case is CASSQSMFSTDTQYF. The base sequence is TGTGCCAGCAGTCAAAGTATGTTCAGCACAGATACGCAGTATTTT. Reference TRBV14 and TRBJ2-3 genes cover what lies past the CDR3, so the full variable domain is EAGVTQFPSHSVIEKGQTVTLRCDPISGHDNLYWYRRVMGKEIKFLLHFVKESKQDESGMPNNRFLAERTGGTYSTLKVQPAELEDSGVYFCASSQSMFSTDTQYFGPGTRLTVL.